This T cell receptor beta chain was recovered during a study of cytomegalovirus exposure and HLA in healthy donors. Study summary: From donors who were HLA-typed, an early data release held approximately 84 million unique TCRs. Study-level points and caveats: Earlier findings revealed that most TCR beta V segments proved productive either about 87% or about 30% of the time.

This CDR3 is 15 amino acids long. A remark on this clone: What it binds is not known.

With 60 Vbeta and 13 Jbeta primers, the PCR was carried out. Only in-frame clones appear in the TCRdb table, and some are missing; sequencing was by immunoSEQ multiplex PCR. The data hold 70,000 or so clones, with around 87% observed a single time. The V and J genes are TRBV21-1 and TRBJ2-1; TRBD1, the table's D call, lacks a check against the DNA. TRBV21-1 is a recognized pseudogene. The sequenced sample was PBMCs. This receptor was obtained from a woman aged 30 to 39 in good health and CMV-seropositive. CDR3 sequence (DNA): TGTGCCAGCAGCAATACGACAGGGGCTAGCAATGAGCAGTTCTTC. Its translation: CASSNTTGASNEQFF.